These 17 T cell receptor beta chains were sequenced from one sample in a study of cytomegalovirus exposure and HLA in healthy donors. The PCR contained 60 Vbeta and 13 Jbeta primers. Some clones are missing from TCRdb's copy, which holds only in-frame ones; the method was immunoSEQ multiplex PCR. The sample comprises 86,000 or so clones, about 85% of which are singletons, and roughly 14% rests with the top ten. Sequencing was done on a sample of PBMCs. The receptors were sampled from a woman aged 40 to 55 in good health and CMV-seropositive.

The V and J genes are TRBV28 and TRBJ1-2; 8 bases line up with TRBD1. The CDR3 is 17 amino acids. Germline lookup yields CDR1 MDHEN and CDR2 SYDVKM. V dropped 6 bases and J dropped 4; count of bases not matched to a gene: 16. The CDR3 DNA reads TGTGCCAGCAGAGGAAAGACCGGACAGGGAATTGGCTATGGCTACACCTTC. Amino acid sequence: CASRGKTGQGIGYGYTF.

This clone was recorded a few times. The rearrangement links TRBV13 to TRBJ1-2; 9 bases are shared with TRBD1. Trimming took 5 bases from V and 7 from J; bases not matched to a gene: 8. Germline CDR1 is PRHDT and CDR2 is FYEKMQ (reference sequence). The length of the CDR3 is 14 residues. CDR3 in amino acids: CASSPGDRDIGYTF. The CDR3 DNA follows: TGTGCCAGCAGCCCCGGGGACAGGGACATTGGCTACACCTTC. The complete variable domain, with remaining parts taken from reference TRBV13 and TRBJ1-2, reads AAGVIQSPRHLIKEKRETATLKCYPIPRHDTVYWYQQGPGQDPQFLISFYEKMQSDKGSIPDRFSAQQFSDYHSELNMSSLELGDSALYFCASSPGDRDIGYTFGSGTRLTVV.

The chain couples TRBV11-2 to TRBJ2-7, with 13 bases that match TRBD2. V lost 5 bases to trimming and J lost 2 bases; unmatched junction nucleotides: 3. The length of the CDR3 is 15 residues. CDR1 and CDR2 (germline): SGHAT, FQNNGV. In DNA, the CDR3 is TGTGCCAGCAGCGCGGGACTAGCGGGGCCCTACGAGCAGTACTTC. This codes for CASSAGLAGPYEQYF.

V is TRBV9 and J is TRBJ2-2; D might be TRBD1 (6 bases). V dropped 4 bases and J dropped 6 bases, with 16 bases sitting between them. The CDR3 contains 15 residues. Germline V gives CDR1 SGDLS, CDR2 YYNGEE. The CDR3 protein is CASSIQGNRPGELFF. CDR3 in DNA: TGTGCCAGCAGCATACAGGGAAACCGACCCGGGGAGCTGTTTTTT.

This clone was seen only a few times. The V gene is TRBV7-9, the J gene TRBJ2-5, with 12 bases matching TRBD2. Germline V gene lookup returns CDR1 SEHNR and CDR2 FQNEAQ (reference sequence). V shed 7 bases and J 2 bases; nucleotides not matched to a gene: 14. This CDR3 contains 18 residues. The CDR3 sequence is CASTLGNLLAGGQETQYF. CDR3 in DNA: TGTGCCAGCACCCTAGGGAACCTACTAGCGGGGGGACAAGAGACCCAGTACTTC.

The rearrangement links TRBV30 to TRBJ1-3; 10 positions agree with TRBD1. CDR3 length: 15 residues. The germline gives CDR1 GTSNPN, CDR2 SVGIG (reference sequence). V lost 3 bases to trimming and J lost 6 bases; unmatched junction nucleotides: 8. CDR3 in amino acids: CAWRETTGGLNTIYF. The CDR3 DNA is TGTGCCTGGAGAGAAACGACAGGGGGCTTAAACACCATATATTTT.

The chain combines TRBV5-1 with TRBJ2-5, with 7 bases that match TRBD2. V lost 8 bases and J lost 2; bases outside the gene matches: 3. From germline, CDR1 is SGHRS and CDR2 YFSETQ. The CDR3 has 12 residues. CDR3 sequence: CASGGGQETQYF. Here the CDR3 DNA reads TGCGCCAGTGGGGGGGGGCAAGAGACCCAGTACTTC.

This sequence joins TRBV5-4 and TRBJ1-2; no clear D. Trimming took 1 base from V and 2 from J, leaving 6 bases between them. This CDR3 is 13 amino acids long. Germline-derived CDR1 and CDR2 are SGHNT and YYREEE (reference sequence). DNA of the CDR3: TGTGCCAGCAGCTTGTCGGGGAACTATGGCTACACCTTC. It translates to CASSLSGNYGYTF.

The chain is built from TRBV30 and TRBJ1-2; 9 bases match TRBD1. Per germline, CDR1 GTSNPN and CDR2 SVGIG (reference sequence). The ends lost 3 bases at V and 8 bases at J; junction bases unmatched: 7. The CDR3 runs to 13 residues. The CDR3 loop is CAWRYTGGGGYTF. CDR3 DNA: TGTGCCTGGAGGTATACAGGGGGCGGCGGCTACACCTTC.

This chain joins TRBV28 and TRBJ2-7; possible D gene TRBD2, 6 bases. The CDR3 has 11 residues. In germline, CDR1 is MDHEN, CDR2 SYDVKM. V gave up 4 bases and J gave up 12 bases, with 13 bases separating them. The CDR3 region is CASSSTRGVYF. The CDR3 DNA sequence: TGTGCCAGCAGTTCGACTAGAGGGGTGTACTTC.

This clone has just one count. V usage is TRBV2 and J usage is TRBJ2-1; TRBD1 agrees at 7 bases. The CDR3 loop spans 15 amino acids. Germline V gives CDR1 SNHLY, CDR2 FYNNEI. V lost 7 bases, J lost 0 bases, and 6 bases stayed unmatched. CDR3 amino acids: CASKRDSSSYNEQFF. In DNA, the CDR3 is TGTGCCAGCAAGAGGGACAGCAGCTCCTACAATGAGCAGTTCTTC. Based on the CDR3 plus reference TRBV2 and TRBJ2-1, the full variable domain is EPEVTQTPSHQVTQMGQEVILRCVPISNHLYFYWYRQILGQKVEFLVSFYNNEISEKSEIFDDQFSVERPDGSNFTLKIRSTKLEDSAMYFCASKRDSSSYNEQFFGPGTRLTVL.

The gene calls are TRBV6-4 and TRBJ2-1, with 8 bases identical to TRBD1. The CDR3 runs 13 residues. CDR1 MRHNA and CDR2 SNTAGT come from the germline V gene. The V and J ends lost 3 bases and 10 bases, in that order; junction bases with no gene match: 5. The CDR3 coding sequence is TGTGCCAGCAGTGAAGACAGGGGCACCGAGCAGTTCTTC. Its translation: CASSEDRGTEQFF.

The rearrangement links TRBV7-3 to TRBJ2-1; possible D gene TRBD2, 6 bases. Germline assignment: CDR1 SGHTA and CDR2 FQGTGA. The CDR3 is made up of 15 amino acids. V shed 4 bases and J shed 6 bases, with 16 bases lying between them. The CDR3 loop reads CASSSLRGSGNEQFF. CDR3 in DNA: TGTGCCAGCAGCTCCCTAAGGGGTAGCGGCAATGAGCAGTTCTTC.

V and J are TRBV5-6 and TRBJ1-1, with TRBD1 matching over 8 bases. Germline V CDR1 and CDR2: SGHDT, YYEEEE. Unmatched junction bases numbered 2, after V lost 4 bases and J lost 0 bases. The CDR3 totals 14 residues. The CDR3 nucleotides are TGTGCCAGCAGCCTGGGACAGGTGAACACTGAAGCTTTCTTT. It translates to CASSLGQVNTEAFF.

A word on this clone: A read error may produce the germline difference seen at one junction end. The chain has TRBV7-7 and TRBJ2-1, with 9 bases lining up with TRBD2. The CDR3 length is 15 residues. The V gene's germline CDR1 is SSHAT and CDR2 FNYEAQ (reference sequence). Here the CDR3 DNA reads TGTGCTAGCAGCTCAAGCGGGGGGCCCTACAATGAGCAGTTCTTC. Translation: CASSSSGGPYNEQFF. The entire variable domain, with the rest obtained from reference TRBV7-7 and TRBJ2-1, is as follows: GAGVSQSPRYKVTKRGQDVTLRCDPISSHATLYWYQQALGQGPEFLTYFNYEAQPDKSGLPSDRFSAERPEGSISTLTIQRTEQRDSAMYRCASSSSGGPYNEQFFGPGTRLTVL.

The rearrangement links TRBV13 to TRBJ1-2, with D maybe TRBD1 (5 bases). Trimming pared 10 bases from V and 8 bases from J, leaving 17 bases between. The CDR3 contains 12 residues. The germline gives CDR1 PRHDT, CDR2 FYEKMQ (reference sequence). CDR3 residues: CATSGVPGGYTF. The CDR3 DNA sequence: TGTGCCACCTCGGGGGTCCCGGGGGGCTACACCTTC.

The chain is built from TRBV27 and TRBJ1-5, with D possibly being TRBD1 (6 bases). CDR3 size: 16 residues. In germline, CDR1 is MNHEY, CDR2 SMNVEV (reference sequence). V lost 4 bases, J lost 4 bases, and 17 bases lay in between. The CDR3 protein is CASSSTTGVGNQPQHF. The CDR3 DNA follows: TGTGCCAGCAGTTCCACGACAGGTGTAGGAAATCAGCCCCAGCATTTT.